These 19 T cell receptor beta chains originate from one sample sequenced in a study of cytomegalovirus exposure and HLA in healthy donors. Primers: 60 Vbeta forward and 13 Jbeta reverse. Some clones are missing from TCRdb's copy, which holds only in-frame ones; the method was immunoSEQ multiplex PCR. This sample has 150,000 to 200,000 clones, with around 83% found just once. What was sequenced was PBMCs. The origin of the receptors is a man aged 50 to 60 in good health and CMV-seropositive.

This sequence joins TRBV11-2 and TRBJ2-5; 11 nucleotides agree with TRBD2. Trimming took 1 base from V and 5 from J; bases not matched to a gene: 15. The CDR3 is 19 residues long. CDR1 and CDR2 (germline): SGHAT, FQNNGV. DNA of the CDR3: TGTGCCAGCAGCTTAGTTCCAGGGGGACTAGCGGTCCGGTACGAGACCCAGTACTTC. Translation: CASSLVPGGLAVRYETQYF.

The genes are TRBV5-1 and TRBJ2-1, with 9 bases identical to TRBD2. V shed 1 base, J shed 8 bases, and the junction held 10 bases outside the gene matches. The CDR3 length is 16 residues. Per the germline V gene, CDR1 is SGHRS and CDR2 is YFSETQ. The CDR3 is CASSLMVRGGGDEQFF. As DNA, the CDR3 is TGCGCCAGCAGCTTGATGGTGCGGGGGGGCGGAGATGAGCAGTTCTTC.

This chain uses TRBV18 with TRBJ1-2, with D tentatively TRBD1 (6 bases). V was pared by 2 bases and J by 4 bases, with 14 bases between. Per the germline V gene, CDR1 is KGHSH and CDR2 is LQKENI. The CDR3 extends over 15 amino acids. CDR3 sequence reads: CASSPVEGGAYGYTF. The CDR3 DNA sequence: TGTGCCAGCTCACCAGTCGAGGGGGGGGCCTATGGCTACACCTTC.

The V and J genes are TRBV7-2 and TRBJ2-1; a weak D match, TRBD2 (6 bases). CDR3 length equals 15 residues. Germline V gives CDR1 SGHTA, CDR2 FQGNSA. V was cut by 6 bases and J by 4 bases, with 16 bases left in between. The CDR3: CASRPGGRTYNEQFF. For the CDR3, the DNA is TGTGCCAGCAGGCCCGGGGGTAGGACTTACAATGAGCAGTTCTTC.

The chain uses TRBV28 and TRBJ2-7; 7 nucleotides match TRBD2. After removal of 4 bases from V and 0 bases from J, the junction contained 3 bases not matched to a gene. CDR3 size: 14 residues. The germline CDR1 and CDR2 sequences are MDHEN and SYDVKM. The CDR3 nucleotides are TGTGCCAGCAGTTCGACGGGGGGCTCCTACGAGCAGTACTTC. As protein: CASSSTGGSYEQYF.

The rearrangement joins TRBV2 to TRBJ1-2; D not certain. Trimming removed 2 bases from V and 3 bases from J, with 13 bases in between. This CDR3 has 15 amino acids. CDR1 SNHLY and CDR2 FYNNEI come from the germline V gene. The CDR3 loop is CASSELRGLDYGYTF. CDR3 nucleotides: TGTGCCAGCAGTGAATTGCGGGGATTGGACTATGGCTACACCTTC.

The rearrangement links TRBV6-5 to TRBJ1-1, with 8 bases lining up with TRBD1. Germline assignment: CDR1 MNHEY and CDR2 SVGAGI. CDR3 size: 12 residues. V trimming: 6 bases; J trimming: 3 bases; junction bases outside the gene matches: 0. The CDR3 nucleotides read TGTGCCAGCAGGACAGGGGACACTGAAGCTTTCTTT. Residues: CASRTGDTEAFF.

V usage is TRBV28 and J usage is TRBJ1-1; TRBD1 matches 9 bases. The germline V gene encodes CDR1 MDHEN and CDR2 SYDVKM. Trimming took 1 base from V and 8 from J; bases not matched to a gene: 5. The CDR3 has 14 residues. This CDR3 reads CASSLLAGTGEAFF. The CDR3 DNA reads TGTGCCAGCAGTTTATTAGCCGGGACAGGGGAAGCTTTCTTT.

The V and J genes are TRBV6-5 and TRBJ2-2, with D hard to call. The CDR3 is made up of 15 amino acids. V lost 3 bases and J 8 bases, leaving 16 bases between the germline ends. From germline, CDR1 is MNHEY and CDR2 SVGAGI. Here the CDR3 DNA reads TGTGCCAGCAGTTATGGGCAGCTGGAAGGTGGGGAGCTGTTTTTT. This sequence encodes CASSYGQLEGGELFF.

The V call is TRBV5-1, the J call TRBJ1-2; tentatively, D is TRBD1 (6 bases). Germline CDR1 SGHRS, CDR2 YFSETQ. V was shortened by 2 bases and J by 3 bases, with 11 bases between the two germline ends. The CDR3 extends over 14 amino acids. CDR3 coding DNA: TGCGCCAGCAGCTTAGGGGGGGTCTACTATGGCTACACCTTC. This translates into CASSLGGVYYGYTF.

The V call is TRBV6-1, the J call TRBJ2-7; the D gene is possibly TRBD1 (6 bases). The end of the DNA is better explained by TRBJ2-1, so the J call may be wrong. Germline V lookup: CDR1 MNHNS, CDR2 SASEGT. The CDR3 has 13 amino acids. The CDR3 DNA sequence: TGTGCCAGCAGTGCCACAGGGAATCATGAGCAGTTCTTC. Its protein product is CASSATGNHEQFF.

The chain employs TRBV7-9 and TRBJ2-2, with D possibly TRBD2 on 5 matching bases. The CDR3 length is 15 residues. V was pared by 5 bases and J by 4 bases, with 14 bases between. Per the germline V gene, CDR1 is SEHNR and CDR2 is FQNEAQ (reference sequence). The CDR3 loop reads CASSPTLEGTGELFF. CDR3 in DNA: TGTGCCAGCAGCCCCACCCTCGAGGGCACCGGGGAGCTGTTTTTT.

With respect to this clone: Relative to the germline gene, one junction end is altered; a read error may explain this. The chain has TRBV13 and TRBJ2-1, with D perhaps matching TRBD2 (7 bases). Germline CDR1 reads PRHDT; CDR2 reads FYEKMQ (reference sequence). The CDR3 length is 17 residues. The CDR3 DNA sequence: TGTGCCAGCAGCTTAGCGGCGGGGGCTAGCTCCTACAATGCGCAGTTCTTC. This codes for CASSLAAGASSYNAQFF.

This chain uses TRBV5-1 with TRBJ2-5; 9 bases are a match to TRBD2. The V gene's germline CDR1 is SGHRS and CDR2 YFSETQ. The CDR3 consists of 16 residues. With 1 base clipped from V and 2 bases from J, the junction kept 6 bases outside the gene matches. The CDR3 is CASSLWVSGGQETQYF. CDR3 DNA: TGCGCCAGCAGCTTGTGGGTTAGCGGGGGTCAAGAGACCCAGTACTTC.

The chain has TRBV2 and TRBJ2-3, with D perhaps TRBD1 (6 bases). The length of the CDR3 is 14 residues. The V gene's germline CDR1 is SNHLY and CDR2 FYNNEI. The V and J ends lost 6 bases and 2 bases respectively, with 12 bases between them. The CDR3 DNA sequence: TGTGCCAGCAGGGATACAGGGATCACAGATACGCAGTATTTT. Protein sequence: CASRDTGITDTQYF.

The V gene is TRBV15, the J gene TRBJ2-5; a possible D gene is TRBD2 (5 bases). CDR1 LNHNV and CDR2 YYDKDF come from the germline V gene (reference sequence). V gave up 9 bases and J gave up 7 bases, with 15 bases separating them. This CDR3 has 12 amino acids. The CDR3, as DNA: TGTGCCACGGGCGGGCTAGAAATGACCCAGTACTTC. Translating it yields CATGGLEMTQYF.

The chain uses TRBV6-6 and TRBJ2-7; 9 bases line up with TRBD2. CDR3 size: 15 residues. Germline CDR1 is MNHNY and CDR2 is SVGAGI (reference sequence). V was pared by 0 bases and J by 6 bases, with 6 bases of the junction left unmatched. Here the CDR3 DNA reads TGTGCCAGCAGTTACTCCTCCGGCGGGGGGGGCGAGCAGTACTTC. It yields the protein CASSYSSGGGGEQYF.

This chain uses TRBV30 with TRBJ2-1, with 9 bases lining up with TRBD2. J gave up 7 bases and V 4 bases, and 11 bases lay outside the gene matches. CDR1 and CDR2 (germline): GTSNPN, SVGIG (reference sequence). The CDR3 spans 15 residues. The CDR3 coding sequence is TGTGCCTGGACAAAACGGCGGCTAGCGGGGAATGAGCAGTTCTTC. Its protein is CAWTKRRLAGNEQFF.

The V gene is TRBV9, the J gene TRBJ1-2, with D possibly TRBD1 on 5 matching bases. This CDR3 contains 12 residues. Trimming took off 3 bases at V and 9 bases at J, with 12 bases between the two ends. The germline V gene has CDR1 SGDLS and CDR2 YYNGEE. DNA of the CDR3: TGTGCCAGCAGCGCTGATCGACAGAGCTACACCTTC. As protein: CASSADRQSYTF.